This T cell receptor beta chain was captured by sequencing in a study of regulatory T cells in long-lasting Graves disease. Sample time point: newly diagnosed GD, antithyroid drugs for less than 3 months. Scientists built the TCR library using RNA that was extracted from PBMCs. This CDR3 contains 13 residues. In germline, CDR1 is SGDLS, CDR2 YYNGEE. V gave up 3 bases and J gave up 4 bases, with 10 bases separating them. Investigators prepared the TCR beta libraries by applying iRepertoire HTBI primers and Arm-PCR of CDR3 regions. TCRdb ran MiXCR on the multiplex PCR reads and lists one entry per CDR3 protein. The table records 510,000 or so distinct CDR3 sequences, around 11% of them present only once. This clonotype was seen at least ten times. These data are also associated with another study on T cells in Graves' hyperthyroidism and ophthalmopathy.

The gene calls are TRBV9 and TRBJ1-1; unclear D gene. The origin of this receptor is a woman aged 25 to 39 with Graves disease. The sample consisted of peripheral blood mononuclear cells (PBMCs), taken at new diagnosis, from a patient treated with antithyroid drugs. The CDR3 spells CASSASYGTEAFF. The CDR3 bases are TGTGCCAGCAGCGCCTCATATGGCACTGAAGCTTTCTTT.